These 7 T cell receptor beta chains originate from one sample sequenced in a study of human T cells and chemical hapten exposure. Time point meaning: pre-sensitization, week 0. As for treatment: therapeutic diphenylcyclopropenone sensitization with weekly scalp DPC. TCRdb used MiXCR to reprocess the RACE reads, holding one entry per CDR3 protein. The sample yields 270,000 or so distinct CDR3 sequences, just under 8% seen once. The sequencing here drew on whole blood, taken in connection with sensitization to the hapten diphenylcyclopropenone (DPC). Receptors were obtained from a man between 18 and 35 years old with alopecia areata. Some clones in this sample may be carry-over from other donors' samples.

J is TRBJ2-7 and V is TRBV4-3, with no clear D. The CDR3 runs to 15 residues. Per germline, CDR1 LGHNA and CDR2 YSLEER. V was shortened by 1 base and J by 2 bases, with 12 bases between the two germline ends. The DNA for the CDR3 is TGCGCCAGCAGCCAAGGAGCAGGTGTCCCCTACGAGCAGTACTTC. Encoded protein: CASSQGAGVPYEQYF.

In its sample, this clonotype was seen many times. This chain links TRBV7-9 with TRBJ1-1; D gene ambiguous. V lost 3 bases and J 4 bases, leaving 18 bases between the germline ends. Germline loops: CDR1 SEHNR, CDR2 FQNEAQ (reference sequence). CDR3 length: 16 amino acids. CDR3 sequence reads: CASSFSFRRASTEAFF. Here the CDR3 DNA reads TGTGCCAGCAGCTTCTCATTTCGGCGCGCTTCCACTGAAGCTTTCTTT. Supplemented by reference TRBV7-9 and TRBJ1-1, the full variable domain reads DTGVSQNPRHKITKRGQNVTFRCDPISEHNRLYWYRQTLGQGPEFLTYFQNEAQLEKSRLLSDRFSAERPKGSFSTLEIQRTEQGDSAMYLCASSFSFRRASTEAFFGQGTRLTVV.

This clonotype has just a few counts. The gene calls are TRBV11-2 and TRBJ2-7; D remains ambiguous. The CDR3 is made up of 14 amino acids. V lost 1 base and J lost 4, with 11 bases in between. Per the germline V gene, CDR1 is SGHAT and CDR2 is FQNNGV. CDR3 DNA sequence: TGTGCCAGCAGCTTAGGGGGTTCACAGTACGAGCAGTACTTC. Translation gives CASSLGGSQYEQYF.

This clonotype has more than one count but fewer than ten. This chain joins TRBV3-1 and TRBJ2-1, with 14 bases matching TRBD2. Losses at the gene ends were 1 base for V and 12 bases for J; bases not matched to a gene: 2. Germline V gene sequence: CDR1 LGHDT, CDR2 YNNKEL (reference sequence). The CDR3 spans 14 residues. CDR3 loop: CASSQGLAGGLQFF. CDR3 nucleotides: TGTGCCAGCAGCCAAGGACTAGCGGGGGGGTTGCAGTTCTTC.

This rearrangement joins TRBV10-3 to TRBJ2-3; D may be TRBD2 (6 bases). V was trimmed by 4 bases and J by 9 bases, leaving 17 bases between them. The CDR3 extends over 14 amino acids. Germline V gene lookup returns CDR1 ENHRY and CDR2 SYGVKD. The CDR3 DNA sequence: TGTGCCATCAGTGCAATTCTTACCGGACTAACGCAGTATTTT. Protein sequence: CAISAILTGLTQYF.

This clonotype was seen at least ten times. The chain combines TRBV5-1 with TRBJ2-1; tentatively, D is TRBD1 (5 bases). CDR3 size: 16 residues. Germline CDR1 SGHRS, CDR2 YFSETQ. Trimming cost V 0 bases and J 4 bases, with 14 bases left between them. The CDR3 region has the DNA TGCGCCAGCAGCTTGGCCAGGGCTAGTCCTTACAATGAGCAGTTCTTC. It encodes CASSLARASPYNEQFF.

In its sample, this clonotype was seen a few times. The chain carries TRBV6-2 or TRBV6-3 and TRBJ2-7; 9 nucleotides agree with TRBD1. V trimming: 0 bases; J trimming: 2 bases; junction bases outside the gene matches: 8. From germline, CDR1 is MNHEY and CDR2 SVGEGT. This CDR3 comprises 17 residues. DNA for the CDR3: TGTGCCAGCAGTTACTCCCTCGGGACAGGGAGCACCTACGAGCAGTACTTC. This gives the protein CASSYSLGTGSTYEQYF.